Each of the 26 T cell receptor beta chains below was sequenced from the same sample in a study of cytomegalovirus exposure and HLA in healthy donors. Vbeta (60) and Jbeta (13) primers were used in the PCR. Data came from immunoSEQ multiplex PCR; TCRdb stores just in-frame clones and leaves some out. The sample consists of 200,000 to 250,000 clones, 70% to 90% of them appearing once. Sequencing input: PBMCs. These receptors came from a human donor in good health.

V gene TRBV27 combines with J gene TRBJ2-6; 10 bases line up with TRBD1. V was pared by 5 bases and J by 2 bases, with 6 bases of the junction left unmatched. This CDR3 has 17 amino acids. CDR1 MNHEY and CDR2 SMNVEV come from the germline V gene (reference sequence). The CDR3 is CASSPDRGPTGANVLTF. In nucleotides, the CDR3 is TGTGCCAGCAGTCCAGACAGGGGGCCTACTGGGGCCAACGTCCTGACTTTC.

The gene calls are TRBV7-9 and TRBJ1-2, with 10 bases identical to TRBD1. V dropped 0 bases and J dropped 6; count of bases not matched to a gene: 10. Germline-derived CDR1 and CDR2 are SEHNR and FQNEAQ (reference sequence). This CDR3 comprises 17 residues. CDR3 nucleotides: TGTGCCAGCAGCTTAGCGGGACAGGGGCCCAAGGTGGATGGCTACACCTTC. It yields the protein CASSLAGQGPKVDGYTF.

This sequence joins TRBV15 and TRBJ1-4, with 7 bases aligning to TRBD1. The junction had 9 bases not matched to a gene; V was cut back by 3 bases and J by 8 bases. The CDR3 is made up of 15 amino acids. Germline loops: CDR1 LNHNV, CDR2 YYDKDF (reference sequence). CDR3 nucleotide sequence: TGTGCCACCAGCAGCAGGGGGAAGCGAGGGGAAAAACTGTTTTTT. It encodes CATSSRGKRGEKLFF.

The chain uses TRBV7-9 and TRBJ1-3, with 11 bases identical to TRBD1. V was clipped by 3 bases and J by 7 bases; unmatched bases: 5. The CDR3 is 15 residues long. Germline CDR1 and CDR2: SEHNR and FQNEAQ (reference sequence). DNA of the CDR3: TGTGCCAGCAGCTTGGGACAGGGGGATGGGAACACCATATATTTT. Its protein is CASSLGQGDGNTIYF.

The chain links TRBV7-9 to TRBJ1-1, with 8 bases fitting TRBD1. This CDR3 region has 15 residues. The V gene end was trimmed by 5 bases and the J gene end by 1 base; junction bases not matched to a gene: 6. Germline V gene sequence: CDR1 SEHNR, CDR2 FQNEAQ (reference sequence). The CDR3, as DNA: TGTGCCAGCAGCACCGGACAGGGCCCGAACACTGAAGCTTTCTTT. It translates to CASSTGQGPNTEAFF.

This clone was detected only once. V is TRBV2 and J is TRBJ2-1; TRBD2 agrees at 12 bases. This CDR3 has 15 residues. The J segment lost 6 bases and the V segment lost 6 bases, leaving 6 bases of the junction unmatched. Germline CDR1 reads SNHLY; CDR2 reads FYNNEI. The CDR3 spells CASSPTSGRFNEQFF. The CDR3 region has the DNA TGTGCCAGCAGCCCAACTAGCGGGAGGTTCAATGAGCAGTTCTTC.

This chain links TRBV28 with TRBJ1-3, with D unresolved. Germline V CDR1 and CDR2: MDHEN, SYDVKM. Trimming removed 3 bases from V and 3 bases from J, with 6 bases in between. The CDR3 extends over 13 amino acids. CDR3 residues: CASSLADGNTIYF. The CDR3, as DNA: TGTGCCAGCAGTTTGGCAGATGGAAACACCATATATTTT.

Note on this clone: The same CDR3 also results from other DNA sequences found in this sample. The chain employs TRBV7-2 and TRBJ2-7; the D gene is possibly TRBD2 (6 bases). The germline V gene has CDR1 SGHTA and CDR2 FQGNSA. CDR3 length: 14 residues. V was cut by 1 base and J by 1 base, with 8 bases left in between. CDR3: CASSLGGGSYEQYF. The CDR3 DNA follows: TGTGCCAGCAGCTTAGGTGGAGGGTCCTACGAGCAGTACTTC.

The rearrangement links TRBV6-1 to TRBJ2-1, with D possibly matching TRBD2 (6 bases). The CDR3 covers 15 residues. Trimming left V 3 bases short and J 7 bases short, with 16 bases between. Germline V gene lookup returns CDR1 MNHNS and CDR2 SASEGT. CDR3 loop: CASSESGSLGNEQFF. The DNA of the CDR3 is TGTGCCAGCAGTGAGTCCGGGAGTCTGGGGAATGAGCAGTTCTTC.

The CDR3 nucleotides read TGTGCCAGTAGCATACGTGGGGGGTGGAAGTTCTTC. Its protein is CASSIRGGWKFF. The rearrangement uses TRBV19 and TRBJ2-1; D is possibly TRBD2 (6 bases). The V gene's germline CDR1 is LNHDA and CDR2 SQIVND (reference sequence). Trimming shortened V by 6 bases and J by 14 bases, and 17 bases separated the two germline ends. This CDR3 has 12 amino acids.

The rearrangement uses TRBV4-3 and TRBJ1-5; D is ambiguous. The germline gives CDR1 LGHNA, CDR2 YSLEER. V lost 0 bases and J 3 bases, leaving 12 bases between the germline ends. The CDR3 is 16 residues long. In DNA, the CDR3 is TGCGCCAGCAGCCAAGATCGGCTAGGTTTCAATCAGCCCCAGCATTTT. Amino acids: CASSQDRLGFNQPQHF.

The chain joins TRBV19 to TRBJ2-5, with 11 positions matching TRBD2. The CDR3 sequence is 19 residues long. V was clipped by 3 bases and J by 5 bases; unmatched bases: 17. Germline loops: CDR1 LNHDA, CDR2 SQIVND (reference sequence). Here the CDR3 reads CASSIRVTSGAGWGETQYF. Here the CDR3 DNA reads TGTGCCAGTAGTATCCGGGTGACTAGCGGGGCCGGTTGGGGGGAGACCCAGTACTTC.

This clone was detected a few times. This chain links TRBV5-6 with TRBJ1-3, with 7 bases identical to TRBD1. Germline V gene data show CDR1 as SGHDT and CDR2 as YYEEEE. The CDR3 has 15 amino acids. The junction had 8 bases not matched to a gene; V was cut back by 3 bases and J by 5 bases. The CDR3 DNA follows: TGTGCCAGCAGCTCAAGGAGACAGGGAAGAAACACCATATATTTT. Translation gives CASSSRRQGRNTIYF.

The J gene is TRBJ2-1, the V gene TRBV12-5, with a possible D match to TRBD2 (5 bases). This CDR3 spans 16 amino acids. Looked up from germline, CDR1 is LGHNT and CDR2 is FRNRAP. Trimming left V 1 base short and J 8 bases short, with 18 bases between. CDR3 nucleotides: TGTGCTAGTGGTTTGGACGCCCTTCGGGAAGGGCATGAGCAGTTCTTC. This translates into CASGLDALREGHEQFF. Based on the CDR3 plus reference TRBV12-5 and TRBJ2-1, the full variable domain is DARVTQTPRHKVTEMGQEVTMRCQPILGHNTVFWYRQTMMQGLELLAYFRNRAPLDDSGMPKDRFSAEMPDATLATLKIQPSEPRDSAVYFCASGLDALREGHEQFFGPGTRLTVL.

The V and J genes are TRBV15 and TRBJ2-3; 7 nucleotides agree with TRBD2. The CDR3 totals 16 residues. Trimming cost V 2 bases and J 5 bases; bases outside gene matches: 10. From germline, CDR1 is LNHNV and CDR2 YYDKDF (reference sequence). CDR3 amino acids: CATSRRMGGRRDTQYF. CDR3 bases: TGTGCCACCAGCAGAAGAATGGGAGGGCGTAGAGATACGCAGTATTTT.

The chain combines TRBV28 with TRBJ1-5, with D possibly TRBD1 on 5 matching bases. Between the trimmed V and J ends, which lost 8 bases and 5 bases, there was a span of 10 bases. This CDR3 region has 12 residues. Germline CDR1 reads MDHEN; CDR2 reads SYDVKM. This CDR3 reads CASRGLDQPQHF. In DNA form, the CDR3 reads TGTGCCAGCCGGGGGTTGGATCAGCCCCAGCATTTT.

This clone was counted a single time. V gene TRBV30 combines with J gene TRBJ1-2; possibly TRBD1 for D (6 bases). Germline assignment: CDR1 GTSNPN and CDR2 SVGIG (reference sequence). The CDR3 is made up of 13 amino acids. Trimming took 2 bases from V and 8 from J, leaving 15 bases between them. The CDR3 region has the DNA TGTGCCTGGAGTCGGGGGGGCATAGAAGGCTACACCTTC. This sequence encodes CAWSRGGIEGYTF. Drawing the rest from reference TRBV30 and TRBJ1-2, the complete variable domain is SQTIHQWPATLVQPVGSPLSLECTVEGTSNPNLYWYRQAAGRGLQLLFYSVGIGQISSEVPQNLSASRPQDRQFILSSKKLLLSDSGFYLCAWSRGGIEGYTFGSGTRLTVV.

The sample holds one count of this clone. The gene calls are TRBV2 and TRBJ1-1, with D maybe TRBD1 (5 bases). The CDR3 contains 14 residues. Trimming removed 3 bases at V and 0 bases at J, with 8 bases between. Germline lookup yields CDR1 SNHLY and CDR2 FYNNEI. CDR3 loop: CASSDVTVNTEAFF. As DNA, the CDR3 is TGTGCCAGCAGTGACGTGACAGTGAACACTGAAGCTTTCTTT.

The chain combines TRBV6-4 with TRBJ2-7; tentative D call: TRBD2 (6 bases). This CDR3 contains 13 residues. Trimming removed 8 bases at V and 6 bases at J, with 17 bases between. Germline-derived CDR1 and CDR2 are MRHNA and SNTAGT. The CDR3 bases are TGTGCCAGCGCCCGGGACTCACTCTCCGAGCAGTACTTC. It specifies CASARDSLSEQYF.

This sequence joins TRBV29-1 and TRBJ2-7, with TRBD1 identical over 8 bases. Germline CDR1 is SQVTM and CDR2 is ANQGSEA. Germline trimming cut 7 bases from V and 2 bases from J; bases unmatched to any gene: 10. This CDR3 is 14 amino acids long. Here the CDR3 DNA reads TGCAGCGGGTCGGACAGGGTTGGTCCCTACGAGCAGTACTTC. This translates into CSGSDRVGPYEQYF.

The V and J genes are TRBV9 and TRBJ1-2, with D uncertain. Per germline, CDR1 SGDLS and CDR2 YYNGEE. There are 13 residues in the CDR3. V was clipped by 1 base and J by 4 bases, with 8 bases between them. The CDR3 bases are TGTGCCAGCAGCGTATACAGAAGCTATGGCTACACCTTC. Translating gives CASSVYRSYGYTF.

The chain employs TRBV5-1 and TRBJ2-2, with D unresolved. Germline CDR1 reads SGHRS; CDR2 reads YFSETQ. This CDR3 is built from 17 residues. Between the trimmed V and J ends, which lost 0 bases and 0 bases, there was a span of 12 bases. The CDR3 here is CASSLGWSVTNTGELFF. CDR3 in DNA: TGCGCCAGCAGCTTGGGTTGGTCAGTAACGAACACCGGGGAGCTGTTTTTT.

The V gene is TRBV10-3, the J gene TRBJ2-2, with TRBD1 matching 9 bases. Losses at the gene ends were 4 bases for V and 6 bases for J; bases not matched to a gene: 6. This CDR3 has 15 residues. Germline CDR1 ENHRY, CDR2 SYGVKD. DNA for the CDR3: TGTGCCATCAGTGGAACGACAGGGGGTTCCGGGGAGCTGTTTTTT. Its translation: CAISGTTGGSGELFF.

V gene TRBV29-1 combines with J gene TRBJ1-1; maybe TRBD1 (5 bases). Germline-derived CDR1 and CDR2 are SQVTM and ANQGSEA. This CDR3 has 12 residues. Trimming pared 7 bases from V and 0 bases from J, leaving 9 bases between. CDR3 region: CSGDRMNTEAFF. The CDR3 DNA reads as TGCAGCGGAGACAGAATGAACACTGAAGCTTTCTTT.

This chain uses TRBV2 with TRBJ2-5, with D perhaps matching TRBD2 (5 bases). CDR3 length: 11 amino acids. CDR1 SNHLY and CDR2 FYNNEI come from the germline V gene. V lost 7 bases and J 3 bases, leaving 6 bases between the germline ends. The DNA for the CDR3 is TGTGCCAGCACGGGGAAAGAGACCCAGTACTTC. It encodes CASTGKETQYF.

CDR3 sequence reads: CATSGRTGNYGYTF. The CDR3 DNA follows: TGTGCCACCAGCGGACGGACAGGGAACTATGGCTACACCTTC. The gene calls are TRBV15 and TRBJ1-2, with 8 bases identical to TRBD1. The CDR3 sequence is 14 residues long. Trimming took 5 bases from V and 2 from J; bases not matched to a gene: 4. Germline lookup yields CDR1 LNHNV and CDR2 YYDKDF (reference sequence).